Below, 24 T cell receptor beta chains from the same sample are listed, as sequenced in a study of technical replicates of blood from several donors. Generated by immunoSEQ multiplex PCR, the TCRdb table keeps only in-frame clones and is missing some. Among over 30,000 clones listed, around nine tenths were seen once. Input material: PBMCs. The receptor set was obtained from a human donor in good health. Some clones in this sample may be carry-over from other donors' samples.

The chain recombines TRBV11-3 with TRBJ2-5; 8 nucleotides match TRBD2. Germline V gives CDR1 SGHNT, CDR2 YENEEA. This CDR3 is built from 15 residues. The V segment lost 6 bases and the J segment 5 bases; nucleotides outside the gene matches: 11. The CDR3, as DNA: TGTGCCAGCAGTCGGGGGGAGCGGGAGCGGGAGACCCAGTACTTC. It encodes CASSRGERERETQYF.

The V and J genes are TRBV6-5 and TRBJ2-1, with 8 bases aligning to TRBD2. Unmatched junction bases numbered 4, after V lost 7 bases and J lost 2 bases. This CDR3 is built from 14 residues. Germline V gives CDR1 MNHEY, CDR2 SVGAGI. The CDR3 here is CASISGVPYNEQFF. In DNA form, the CDR3 reads TGTGCCAGCATTAGCGGGGTCCCCTACAATGAGCAGTTCTTC.

The chain combines TRBV4-2 with TRBJ1-2; 7 nucleotides agree with TRBD1. Germline-derived CDR1 and CDR2 are LGHNA and YNFKEQ. With V trimmed by 0 bases and J by 4 bases, 5 bases remained unmatched. This CDR3 is 15 amino acids long. CDR3 protein: CASSQENRGTYGYTF. CDR3 DNA: TGTGCCAGCAGCCAAGAGAACAGGGGAACCTATGGCTACACCTTC.

The chain links TRBV25-1 to TRBJ2-1, with 8 bases aligning to TRBD2. V was clipped by 4 bases and J by 9 bases; unmatched bases: 5. CDR3 size: 13 residues. Germline values: CDR1 MGHDK, CDR2 SYGVNS. The CDR3 DNA reads TGTGCCAGCAGTGCGGGGGGGACAATTGAGCAGTTCTTC. Translating gives CASSAGGTIEQFF.

J is TRBJ2-7 and V is TRBV6-6; the match to TRBD2 covers 8 bases. V lost 11 bases, J lost 3 bases, and 9 bases stayed unmatched. The CDR3 has 13 amino acids. CDR1 and CDR2 (germline): MNHNY, SVGAGI (reference sequence). The CDR3: CAAWGSGIYEQYF. In DNA, the CDR3 is TGTGCCGCCTGGGGTAGCGGGATCTACGAGCAGTACTTC.

The chain joins TRBV7-2 to TRBJ1-6; 8 nucleotides agree with TRBD1. This CDR3 spans 13 amino acids. Germline V gene lookup returns CDR1 SGHTA and CDR2 FQGNSA. J lost 8 bases, V lost 5 bases, and 2 bases had no gene match. The CDR3 sequence is CASSPDRDSPLHF. DNA of the CDR3: TGTGCCAGCAGCCCGGACAGGGATTCACCCCTCCACTTT.

The rearrangement uses TRBV7-9 and TRBJ2-7, with D possibly being TRBD1 (5 bases). Per the germline V gene, CDR1 is SEHNR and CDR2 is FQNEAQ (reference sequence). Trimming stripped 4 bases from V and 2 bases from J, with 15 bases between. The CDR3 contains 15 residues. This CDR3 is CASSSLTAPPYEQYF. CDR3 nucleotide sequence: TGTGCCAGCAGCTCTTTGACAGCCCCCCCCTACGAGCAGTACTTC.

The CDR3 is CASSQDPTGANSPLHF. The CDR3, as DNA: TGCGCCAGCAGCCAAGATCCGACAGGGGCCAATTCACCCCTCCACTTT. This chain joins TRBV4-3 and TRBJ1-6, with TRBD1 identical over 8 bases. In germline, CDR1 is LGHNA, CDR2 YSLEER. The CDR3 contains 16 residues. Unmatched junction bases numbered 5, after V lost 0 bases and J lost 7 bases.

J is TRBJ2-5 and V is TRBV7-2; TRBD2 matches at 12 bases. Germline V gives CDR1 SGHTA, CDR2 FQGNSA. Trimming cost V 2 bases and J 4 bases; bases outside gene matches: 5. CDR3 length: 16 residues. CDR3 sequence (DNA): TGTGCCAGCAGCTTAAGACTAGCGGGAGTACGAGAGACCCAGTACTTC. Residues: CASSLRLAGVRETQYF.

This chain joins TRBV5-6 and TRBJ2-1, with 12 bases that match TRBD2. In germline, CDR1 is SGHDT, CDR2 YYEEEE. The CDR3 covers 18 residues. V trimming: 7 bases; J trimming: 0 bases; junction bases outside the gene matches: 11. This CDR3 reads CASSRRTSGIVSYNEQFF. CDR3 in DNA: TGTGCCAGCTCTCGTAGGACTAGCGGGATAGTCTCCTACAATGAGCAGTTCTTC.

Written as DNA, the CDR3 is TGCGCCAGCAGTGAGGCCCGAGTTCATGAAAAACTGTTTTTT. Translation gives CASSEARVHEKLFF. This chain uses TRBV10-2 with TRBJ1-4; D remains unclear. The CDR3 is 14 residues long. Germline V lookup: CDR1 WSHSY, CDR2 SAAADI. V was pared by 2 bases and J by 6 bases, with 10 bases between.

CDR3 in DNA: TGTGCCAGCAGCGTGGGGACAGGAGGTGTCGGCACCATATATTTT. Translated: CASSVGTGGVGTIYF. This chain links TRBV9 with TRBJ1-3, with 8 bases identical to TRBD1. The germline V gene encodes CDR1 SGDLS and CDR2 YYNGEE. V trimming: 2 bases; J trimming: 9 bases; junction bases outside the gene matches: 10. The CDR3 has 15 residues.

The CDR3 sequence is CATRSDRGRTGELFF. DNA of the CDR3: TGTGCCACCAGAAGCGACAGGGGGCGAACCGGGGAGCTGTTTTTT. The J gene is TRBJ2-2, the V gene TRBV15, with 10 positions matching TRBD1. This CDR3 is built from 15 residues. Germline-derived CDR1 and CDR2 are LNHNV and YYDKDF (reference sequence). Trimming cost V 6 bases and J 5 bases; bases outside gene matches: 6.

The rearrangement joins TRBV4-3 to TRBJ2-3; D unresolved. Germline V gene lookup returns CDR1 LGHNA and CDR2 YSLEER. V was cut by 3 bases and J by 4 bases, with 2 bases left in between. This CDR3 region has 11 residues. The CDR3 coding sequence is TGCGCCAGCAGCCACGCAGATACGCAGTATTTT. Protein: CASSHADTQYF.

In DNA, the CDR3 is TGCGCCAGCAGCTTGGTGGGACTAGGGGGGAGCGAGCAGTACTTC. Amino acid sequence: CASSLVGLGGSEQYF. V usage is TRBV5-1 and J usage is TRBJ2-7; 8 nucleotides match TRBD2. V lost 0 bases to trimming and J lost 6 bases; unmatched junction nucleotides: 8. The CDR3 is made up of 15 amino acids. Germline CDR1 reads SGHRS; CDR2 reads YFSETQ. Complete variable domain (other parts from reference TRBV5-1 and TRBJ2-7): KAGVTQTPRYLIKTRGQQVTLSCSPISGHRSVSWYQQTPGQGLQFLFEYFSETQRNKGNFPGRFSGRQFSNSRSEMNVSTLELGDSALYLCASSLVGLGGSEQYFGPGTRLTVT.

V and J are TRBV7-2 and TRBJ2-5; TRBD2 aligns across 11 bases. Trimming removed 2 bases from V and 4 bases from J; junction bases left unmatched: 15. The germline V gene has CDR1 SGHTA and CDR2 FQGNSA. The CDR3 covers 19 residues. DNA of the CDR3: TGTGCCAGCAGCTTAAGCGGGGGAACTAGCGGGAGTTTAGTAGAGACCCAGTACTTC. Its translation is CASSLSGGTSGSLVETQYF.

This chain uses TRBV4-1 with TRBJ2-7; 8 positions agree with TRBD2. The CDR3 is 14 residues long. Germline assignment: CDR1 MGHRA and CDR2 YSYEKL. J lost 2 bases, V lost 0 bases, and 0 bases had no gene match. The chain's CDR3 is CASSQEGLAYEQYF. DNA for the CDR3: TGCGCCAGCAGCCAAGAGGGACTAGCCTACGAGCAGTACTTC.

The chain has TRBV19 and TRBJ1-5; D is unclear. This CDR3 contains 15 residues. Germline V gene data show CDR1 as LNHDA and CDR2 as SQIVND (reference sequence). V lost 10 bases to trimming and J lost 0 bases, with 16 bases between them. CDR3: CATTPQANSNQPQHF. The CDR3, as DNA: TGTGCCACCACGCCCCAGGCAAATAGCAATCAGCCCCAGCATTTT.

The chain uses TRBV5-4 and TRBJ1-1; the D gene is possibly TRBD1 (5 bases). Germline V gives CDR1 SGHNT, CDR2 YYREEE (reference sequence). V lost 4 bases, J lost 1 base, and 11 bases lay in between. CDR3 length equals 14 residues. CDR3 in amino acids: CASSVQGTNTEAFF. CDR3 nucleotide sequence: TGTGCCAGCAGCGTGCAGGGCACGAACACTGAAGCTTTCTTT.

The V and J genes are TRBV30 and TRBJ2-5, with TRBD2 identical over 7 bases. The germline V gene encodes CDR1 GTSNPN and CDR2 SVGIG (reference sequence). Trimming at V came to 2 bases and at J to 5 bases, leaving 11 bases not matched to a gene. The CDR3 loop spans 15 amino acids. The CDR3 bases are TGTGCCTGGAGTTCGGTAGCGGGCCTCTTGGAGACCCAGTACTTC. Residues: CAWSSVAGLLETQYF. Filled out from reference TRBV30 and TRBJ2-5, the complete variable domain reads SQTIHQWPATLVQPVGSPLSLECTVEGTSNPNLYWYRQAAGRGLQLLFYSVGIGQISSEVPQNLSASRPQDRQFILSSKKLLLSDSGFYLCAWSSVAGLLETQYFGPGTRLLVL.

This clone has only one observation. This chain uses TRBV2 with TRBJ1-1, with a possible D match to TRBD1 (6 bases). The CDR3 sequence is 11 residues long. V lost 2 bases, J lost 9 bases, and 7 bases lay in between. Germline CDR1 and CDR2: SNHLY and FYNNEI. The chain's CDR3 is CASSEWGQAFF. In DNA form, the CDR3 reads TGTGCCAGCAGTGAATGGGGGCAAGCTTTCTTT.

This clone has just one count. The chain combines TRBV7-9 with TRBJ1-2; possible D gene TRBD1, 6 bases. Germline V gene data show CDR1 as SEHNR and CDR2 as FQNEAQ (reference sequence). The CDR3 runs 13 residues. V was cut by 3 bases and J by 4 bases, with 9 bases left in between. The CDR3 sequence: CASSFGQLYGYTF. The CDR3 DNA reads as TGTGCCAGCAGCTTCGGACAGCTCTATGGCTACACCTTC.

This clone came up a few times. This chain uses TRBV5-6 with TRBJ1-2, with 7 positions matching TRBD1. The CDR3 sequence is 15 residues long. J was trimmed by 7 bases and V by 0 bases; bases with no gene match: 9. In germline, CDR1 is SGHDT, CDR2 YYEEEE. CDR3 nucleotides: TGTGCCAGCAGCTTGGGACTACAGGGGATTAGTGGCTACACCTTC. It specifies CASSLGLQGISGYTF.

The chain recombines TRBV4-1 with TRBJ2-3; tentatively, D is TRBD2 (6 bases). This CDR3 has 14 amino acids. Between the trimmed V and J ends, which lost 1 base and 2 bases, there was a span of 7 bases. Germline loops: CDR1 MGHRA, CDR2 YSYEKL. CDR3: CASSQVLATDTQYF. Here the CDR3 DNA reads TGCGCCAGCAGCCAAGTACTAGCCACAGATACGCAGTATTTT.